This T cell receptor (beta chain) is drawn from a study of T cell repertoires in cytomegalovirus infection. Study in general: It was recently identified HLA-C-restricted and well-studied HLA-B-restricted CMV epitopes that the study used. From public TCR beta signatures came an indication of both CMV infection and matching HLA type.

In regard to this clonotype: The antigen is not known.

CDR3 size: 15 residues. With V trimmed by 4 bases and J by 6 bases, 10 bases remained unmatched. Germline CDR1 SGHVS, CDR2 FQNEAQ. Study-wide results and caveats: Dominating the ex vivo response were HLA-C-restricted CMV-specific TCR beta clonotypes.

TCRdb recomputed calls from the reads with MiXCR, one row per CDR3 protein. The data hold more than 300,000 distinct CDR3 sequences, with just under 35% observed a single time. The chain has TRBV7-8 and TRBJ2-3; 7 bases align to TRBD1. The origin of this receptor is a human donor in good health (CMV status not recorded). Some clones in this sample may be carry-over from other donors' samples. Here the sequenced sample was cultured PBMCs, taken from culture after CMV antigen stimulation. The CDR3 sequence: CASSSIRGSWDTQYF. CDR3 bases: TGTGCCAGCAGCTCTATCAGGGGGTCCTGGGATACGCAGTATTTT.